The following is a TCR beta chain sequence with its context. The time point here: baseline, week 1 (first vaccination visit). Treatment described: pre-vaccination baseline after standard-of-care therapy. In every donor, the tumor was a new WHO grade 3 or 4 IDH1-mutant, ATRX-lost astrocytoma. The data stem from a study of a mutant IDH1 vaccine in newly diagnosed glioma. V shed 0 bases and J shed 0 bases, with 4 bases lying between them. This CDR3 comprises 14 residues. Germline CDR1 SGHRS, CDR2 YFSETQ. The method was immunoSEQ multiplex PCR; TCRdb's version includes in-frame clones alone and lacks a portion of them. Altogether 20,000 to 25,000 clones are present, about 85% being singletons, with the ten largest covering 5% to 5.5%.

V and J are TRBV5-1 and TRBJ1-3; D is uncertain. This TCR derives from a middle-aged man with glioma. The material was PBMCs, obtained from a glioma patient treated with radiotherapy, temozolomide or both. The CDR3 region has the DNA TGCGCCAGCAGCTTGGTCGGCTCTGGAAACACCATATATTTT. It specifies CASSLVGSGNTIYF.